This TCR beta chain was sequenced during a study of shared clonotypes between healthy human individuals. CD8 cells regarded as naive lacked CD45RO, were positively chosen for CCR7, and omitted terminally differentiated effector memory CD45RA+ cells. Assay: immunoSEQ multiplex PCR; the TCRdb copy retains only in-frame clones and omits some. The sample has more than 2 million clones; about 95% are singletons. The CDR3 is 18 amino acids. Germline V gene lookup returns CDR1 SGHAT and CDR2 FQNNGV. The ends lost 0 bases at V and 1 base at J; junction bases unmatched: 2. Input material: naive CD8+ T cells sorted from blood. The chain combines TRBV11-2 with TRBJ2-3; 15 bases line up with TRBD2. The receptor was isolated from a man aged 18 to 30 in good health. The CDR3 DNA reads as TGTGCCAGCAGCTTAGAGGGACTAGCGGGGGGCCGCACAGATACGCAGTATTTT. Protein sequence: CASSLEGLAGGRTDTQYF.